This section outlines one T cell receptor (beta chain) sequence together with its context. Antigen unknown. The data were taken from a study of response to subunit inactivated influenza vaccine. TCRdb re-called the RT-PCR reads with MiXCR, one entry per CDR3 protein. The sample has around 750,000 distinct CDR3 sequences, 21% seen once. J gave up 4 bases and V 0 bases, and 5 bases lay outside the gene matches. The CDR3 length is 15 residues. CDR1 is DFQATT, CDR2 SNEGSKA, per germline (reference sequence). Study-level results: The study's authors posited that every seasonal influenza vaccination enlists few new T cells.

The sequencing used PBMCs from blood, collected 4 to 6 days after vaccination. The receptor's source is a man aged 50-59 years who received an inactivated influenza vaccine. The chain uses TRBV20-1 and TRBJ1-1; TRBD1 agrees at 10 bases. For the CDR3, the DNA is TGCAGTGCTAGAGACATGGGACAGGGGTTCACTGAAGCTTTCTTT. Translated: CSARDMGQGFTEAFF.